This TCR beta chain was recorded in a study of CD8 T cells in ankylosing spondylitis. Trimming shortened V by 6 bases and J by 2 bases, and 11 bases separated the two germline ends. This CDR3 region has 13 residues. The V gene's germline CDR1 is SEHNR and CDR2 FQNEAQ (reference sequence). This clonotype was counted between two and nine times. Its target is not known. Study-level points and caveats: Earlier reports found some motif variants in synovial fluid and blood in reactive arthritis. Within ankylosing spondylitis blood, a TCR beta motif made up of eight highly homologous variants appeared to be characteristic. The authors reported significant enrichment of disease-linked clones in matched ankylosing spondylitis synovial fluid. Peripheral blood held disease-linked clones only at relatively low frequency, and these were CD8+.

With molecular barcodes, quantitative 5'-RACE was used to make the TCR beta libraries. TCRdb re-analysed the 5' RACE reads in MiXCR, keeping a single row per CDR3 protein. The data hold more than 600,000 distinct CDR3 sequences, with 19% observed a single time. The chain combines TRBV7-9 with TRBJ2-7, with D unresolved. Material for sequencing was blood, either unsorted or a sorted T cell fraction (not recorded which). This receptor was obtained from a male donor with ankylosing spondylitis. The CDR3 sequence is CASSRAQAYEQYF. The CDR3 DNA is TGTGCCAGCAGTCGGGCCCAGGCCTACGAGCAGTACTTC. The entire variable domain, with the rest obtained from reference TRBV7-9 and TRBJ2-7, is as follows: DTGVSQNPRHKITKRGQNVTFRCDPISEHNRLYWYRQTLGQGPEFLTYFQNEAQLEKSRLLSDRFSAERPKGSFSTLEIQRTEQGDSAMYLCASSRAQAYEQYFGPGTRLTVT.